This TCR beta chain originates from a study of neurological immune-mediated disorders. This clonotype was seen many times. Antigen unknown. Broader study findings: Private repertoires in all groups were suggested by the absence of shared CDR3 amino acid sequences among expanded clones across subjects.

CDR1 MDHEN and CDR2 SYDVKM come from the germline V gene. The V end lost 10 bases, the J end lost 2 bases, and 20 bases lay between the germline ends. The CDR3 is 15 amino acids. The time point denotes: longitudinal time-point 3. For the unsorted libraries, 2 million PBMCs stored at -80 C served as input. The cDNA was generated through 5'RACE incorporating 10-nucleotide random UMIs. TCRdb fed the 5' RACE reads into MiXCR, producing one record per CDR3 protein. The sample shows approximately 100,000 distinct CDR3 sequences, about 10% of them seen only once. The material sequenced was PBMCs. The receptor was derived from a female donor with HTLV-1-associated myelopathy (HAM/TSP). V is TRBV28 and J is TRBJ2-5; TRBD2 is a possible D gene (5 bases). CDR3 loop: CATQNEGRRQETQYF. As DNA, the CDR3 is TGTGCCACCCAAAACGAGGGCAGGAGGCAAGAGACCCAGTACTTC.